One and the same sample provided the 3 T cell receptor beta chains below, sequenced in a study of regulatory T cells in long-lasting Graves disease. HTBI primers from iRepertoire and Arm-PCR of CDR3 regions yielded the TCR beta libraries. TCRdb re-called the multiplex PCR reads through MiXCR, storing one row per CDR3 protein. The top ten clones hold more than 10% of a sample with around 480,000 distinct CDR3 sequences, about a sixth of them seen once. The time point here: newly diagnosed GD, antithyroid drugs for less than 3 months. The TCR library was made from RNA that had been extracted from PBMCs in TRIzol. The same sample was also studied in work on T cells in Graves' hyperthyroidism and ophthalmopathy.

Source: peripheral blood mononuclear cells (PBMCs), taken at new diagnosis, from a patient treated with antithyroid drugs. These receptors all come from a man aged 40-55 years with Graves disease.

By share, this clonotype ranks as medium-sized (0.01 to 0.1%). This rearrangement joins TRBV11-2 to TRBJ2-7; a possible D gene is TRBD2 (5 bases). There are 14 residues in the CDR3. V was clipped by 1 base and J by 7 bases, with 14 bases between them. Germline V gene data show CDR1 as SGHAT and CDR2 as FQNNGV. In DNA, the CDR3 is TGTGCCAGCAGCTTAGCAGGACTCCTCCAAGAGCAGTACTTC. Protein sequence: CASSLAGLLQEQYF.

This clonotype was counted many times. The chain combines TRBV7-2 with TRBJ2-1; TRBD2 matches 13 bases. Germline V gene data show CDR1 as SGHTA and CDR2 as FQGNSA. V lost 2 bases and J lost 4; bases outside the gene matches: 5. This CDR3 comprises 17 residues. DNA of the CDR3: TGTGCCAGCAGCTTAAAGGGACTAGCGGGACGATACAATGAGCAGTTCTTC. Translating gives CASSLKGLAGRYNEQFF. Supplemented by reference TRBV7-2 and TRBJ2-1, the full variable domain reads GAGVSQSPSNKVTEKGKDVELRCDPISGHTALYWYRQSLGQGLEFLIYFQGNSAPDKSGLPSDRFSAERTGGSVSTLTIQRTQQEDSAVYLCASSLKGLAGRYNEQFFGPGTRLTVL.

This clonotype was seen ten or more times. The V call is TRBV20-1, the J call TRBJ2-7; weak D call: TRBD2 (5 bases). The CDR3 loop spans 13 amino acids. CDR1 is DFQATT and CDR2 is SNEGSKA in the germline V gene (reference sequence). Trimming took off 4 bases at V and 0 bases at J, with 10 bases between the two ends. The CDR3 DNA reads TGCAGTGCTACGGATGGGAGCTCCTACGAGCAGTACTTC. It is translated as CSATDGSSYEQYF.